The source of this TCR beta chain is a study of siplizumab effects on memory and regulatory T cells. Study results and caveats: The alloreactive clones that mapped to unstimulated subsets made up only a minor fraction. No naive or memory phenotype could be assigned to roughly 75-97% of proliferating clones. Naive T cells appeared more diverse than memory cells and seemed to be major alloresponse contributors.

Assay used: immunoSEQ multiplex PCR; TCRdb lists only in-frame clones, some missing. Seen here are 100,000 or so clones, under 95% observed once, and the top ten hold approximately 0.32%. CDR1 LNHDA and CDR2 SQIVND come from the germline V gene (reference sequence). There are 14 residues in the CDR3. Trimming removed 10 bases from V and 8 bases from J; junction bases left unmatched: 14. A note on this clone: The antigen is not known.

The chain recombines TRBV19 with TRBJ2-1; 7 nucleotides agree with TRBD1. The receptor's source is a human donor in good health. Sequenced material: CD4+ T cells sorted from blood. The CDR3 loop reads CATLRTGQSHEQFF. The CDR3 DNA is TGTGCCACCCTTAGGACAGGACAAAGCCATGAGCAGTTCTTC.